The entry below describes one TCR beta chain. Possible read error: a much larger clone is one base away. CDR3 length: 12 residues. Germline CDR1 and CDR2: MNHEY and SMNVEV (reference sequence). V lost 7 bases to trimming and J lost 1 base, with 4 bases between them. This specimen comes from a study of patients and donors after allogeneic stem cell transplantation. TCRdb re-derived calls from the RT-PCR reads in MiXCR, one entry per CDR3 protein. The repertoire consists of 410,000 or so distinct CDR3 sequences, with approximately 16% occurring once and the leading ten covering roughly 7.2%. Sequenced input: blood, either unsorted or a sorted T cell fraction (not recorded which). The receptor was derived from a human donor who was either an allogeneic HSCT recipient or a stem cell or donor lymphocyte infusion donor (not recorded which). It is not recorded whose cells these are; they may come from a transplant donor. The gene calls are TRBV27 and TRBJ2-2; D uncertain. The CDR3, as DNA: TGTGCCAGCACAGGGAACACCGGGGAGCTGTTTTTT. It translates to CASTGNTGELFF.